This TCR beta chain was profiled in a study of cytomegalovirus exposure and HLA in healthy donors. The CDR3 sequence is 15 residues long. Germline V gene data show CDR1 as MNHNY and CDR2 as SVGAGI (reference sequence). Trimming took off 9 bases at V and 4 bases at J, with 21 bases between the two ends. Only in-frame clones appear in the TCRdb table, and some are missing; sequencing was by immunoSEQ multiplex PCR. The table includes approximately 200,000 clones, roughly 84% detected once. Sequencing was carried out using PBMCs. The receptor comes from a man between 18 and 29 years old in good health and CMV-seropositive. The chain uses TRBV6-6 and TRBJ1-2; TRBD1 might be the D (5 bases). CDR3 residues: CASWGEVAGIYGYTF. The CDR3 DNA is TGTGCCAGTTGGGGTGAGGTCGCAGGGATCTATGGCTACACCTTC.